This TCR beta chain appears in the sequencing data of a study of T cell repertoires in cytomegalovirus infection (dated by TCRdb to the late 2010s). At the level of the whole study: Alongside well-studied HLA-B-restricted epitopes, the peptide stimulations were aimed at recently identified HLA-C-restricted CMV epitopes, whose presentation resists viral immunomodulation. The HLA type of each donor mattered for the analysis, because public TCR beta signatures pointed to carriage of CMV infection along with the matching HLA type.

Study-wide findings and limitations: The ex vivo response was dominated by HLA-C-restricted CMV-specific TCR beta clonotypes, which also provided the single most frequent clonotype in two of eight donors. In both this cohort and an independent 352-donor cohort, the cumulative frequency of public TCR beta family members distinguished carriers of CMV infection plus the relevant HLA type.

The treatment or condition label, read with the paper, signifies: in vitro stimulation with specific CMV peptide epitopes to enrich CMV-specific T cells. Sequencer: Illumina HiSeq 1500. TCRdb passed the public sequencing reads through fastp at Q25 and MiXCR, retaining productive beta sequences. Rows with one shared CDR3 protein collapse into an entry with the most common genes and DNA. A total of around 360,000 distinct CDR3 sequences appear in this sample, about 35% of them only once. The ten largest clonotypes hold roughly 12% of the sample. Comments on this clonotype: Its antigen remains undetermined. Base qualities are missing; no much larger clone stands one base away.

The receptor was derived from a human donor in good health (CMV status not recorded). Some clones in this sample may be carry-over from other donors' samples. This specimen was cultured PBMCs, taken from culture after CMV antigen stimulation.

The nucleotide sequence is given as TGTGCCAGCAGCCGGACAGGGCCGTCCAATGAGCAGTTCTTC. This is translated as CASSRTGPSNEQFF. The rearrangement joined TRBV7-9 to TRBJ2-1, with 8 middle bases fitting TRBD1. Reading the germline V gene (reference sequence) gives CDR1 SEHNR and CDR2 FQNEAQ. The CDR3 holds 14 amino acids from the cysteine to the phenylalanine. The retained sequence is limited to the CDR3, 42 bases, with the frame set at the first base. Unmatched junction bases come to 6, with V trimmed by 5 bases and J by 6 bases. The variable domain in full, with residues beyond the CDR3 obtained from the reference TRBV7-9 and TRBJ2-1 genes, is DTGVSQNPRHKITKRGQNVTFRCDPISEHNRLYWYRQTLGQGPEFLTYFQNEAQLEKSRLLSDRFSAERPKGSFSTLEIQRTEQGDSAMYLCASSRTGPSNEQFFGPGTRLTVL.